This section outlines one TCR beta chain sequence together with its context. Antigen unknown. The data belong to a study of T cell responses to AZD1222 COVID-19 vaccine. Findings and limits, study-wide: Clonal diversity may have been underestimated in mostly white British donors. Recipients of two AZD1222 doses showed rising Spike-specific TCR breadth and depth. At study baseline, merely five or six AZD1222 recipients were seropositive. No repertoire was sampled before or during the peak T cell response, only after it.

This CDR3 comprises 14 residues. After removal of 2 bases from V and 7 bases from J, the junction contained 4 bases not matched to a gene. Germline V gives CDR1 KGHSH, CDR2 LQKENI. Only in-frame clones appear in the TCRdb table, and some are missing; sequencing was by immunoSEQ multiplex PCR. The sample lists 130,000 to 150,000 clones; approximately 86% were seen once. This specimen consisted of peripheral blood, obtained 28 days after the second dose of the MenACWY control vaccine. This TCR was sampled from an adult who received the MenACWY meningococcal vaccine as a control. This chain joins TRBV18 and TRBJ2-2, with TRBD1 matching over 7 bases. In DNA form, the CDR3 reads TGTGCCAGCTCACCAGGGACAGTGTACGGGGAGCTGTTTTTT. Translation gives CASSPGTVYGELFF.